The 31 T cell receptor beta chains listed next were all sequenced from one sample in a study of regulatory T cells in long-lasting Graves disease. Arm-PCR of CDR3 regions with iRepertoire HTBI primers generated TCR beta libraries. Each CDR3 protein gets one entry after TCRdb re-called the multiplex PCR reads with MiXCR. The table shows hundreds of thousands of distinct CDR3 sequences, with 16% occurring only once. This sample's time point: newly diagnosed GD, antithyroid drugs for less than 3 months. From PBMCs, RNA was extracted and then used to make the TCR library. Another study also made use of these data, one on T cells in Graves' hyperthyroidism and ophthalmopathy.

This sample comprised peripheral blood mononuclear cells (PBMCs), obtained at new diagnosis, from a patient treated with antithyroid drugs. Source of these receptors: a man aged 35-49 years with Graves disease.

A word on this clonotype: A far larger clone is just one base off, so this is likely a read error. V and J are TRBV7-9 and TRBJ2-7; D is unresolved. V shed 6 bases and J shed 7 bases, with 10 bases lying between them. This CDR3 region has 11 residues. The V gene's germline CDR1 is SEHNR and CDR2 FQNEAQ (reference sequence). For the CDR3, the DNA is TGTGCCAGCAGAGTGCACAATGAGCAGTACTTC. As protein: CASRVHNEQYF.

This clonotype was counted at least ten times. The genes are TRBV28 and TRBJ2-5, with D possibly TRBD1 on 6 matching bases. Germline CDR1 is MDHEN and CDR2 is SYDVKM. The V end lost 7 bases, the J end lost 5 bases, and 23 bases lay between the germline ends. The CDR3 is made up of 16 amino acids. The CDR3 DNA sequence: TGTGCCAGCACCCGAGGTGGGGCACAGGGTGAGGAGACCCAGTACTTC. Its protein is CASTRGGAQGEETQYF.

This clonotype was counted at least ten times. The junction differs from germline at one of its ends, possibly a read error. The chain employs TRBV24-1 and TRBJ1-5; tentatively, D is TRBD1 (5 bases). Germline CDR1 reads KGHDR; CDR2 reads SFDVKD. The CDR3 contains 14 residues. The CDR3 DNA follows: TGTGCCACCAGTGACCGACAGCCAGATCAACCCCAGCATTTT. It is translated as CATSDRQPDQPQHF.

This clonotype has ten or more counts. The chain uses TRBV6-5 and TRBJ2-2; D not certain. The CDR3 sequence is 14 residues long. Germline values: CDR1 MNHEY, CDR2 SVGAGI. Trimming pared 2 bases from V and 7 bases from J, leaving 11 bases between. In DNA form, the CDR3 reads TGTGCCAGCAGTTACGCGTTGGGGATCGGGGAGCTGTTTTTT. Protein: CASSYALGIGELFF.

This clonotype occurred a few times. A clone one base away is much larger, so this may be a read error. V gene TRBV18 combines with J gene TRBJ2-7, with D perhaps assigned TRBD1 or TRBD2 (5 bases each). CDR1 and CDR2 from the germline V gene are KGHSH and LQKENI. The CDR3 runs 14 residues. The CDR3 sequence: CASSPLGPQYEQCF. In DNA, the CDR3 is TGTGCCAGCTCACCACTGGGACCCCAATACGAGCAGTGCTTC.

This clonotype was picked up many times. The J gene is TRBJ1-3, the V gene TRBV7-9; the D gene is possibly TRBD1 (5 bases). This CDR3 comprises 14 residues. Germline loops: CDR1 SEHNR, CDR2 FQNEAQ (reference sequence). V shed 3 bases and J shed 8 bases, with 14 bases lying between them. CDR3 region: CASSFGQGVDTIYF. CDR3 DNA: TGTGCCAGCAGCTTCGGGCAGGGAGTCGACACCATATATTTT.

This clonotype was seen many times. CDR3 sequence: CASSYPNKYEQYF. The CDR3 nucleotides are TGTGCCAGCAGTTATCCGAACAAGTACGAGCAGTACTTC. The rearrangement uses TRBV6-2 or TRBV6-3 and TRBJ2-7; no clear D. CDR3 length: 13 amino acids. Germline CDR1 MNHEY, CDR2 SVGEGT. Trimming removed 3 bases from V and 4 bases from J, with 10 bases in between.

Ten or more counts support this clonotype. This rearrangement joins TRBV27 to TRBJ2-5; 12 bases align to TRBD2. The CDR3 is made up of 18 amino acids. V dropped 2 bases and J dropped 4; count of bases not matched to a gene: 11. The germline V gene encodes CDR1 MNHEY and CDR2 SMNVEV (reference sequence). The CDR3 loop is CASSLRATSGGPIETQYF. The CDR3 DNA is TGTGCCAGCAGTTTAAGGGCGACTAGCGGGGGACCAATAGAGACCCAGTACTTC.

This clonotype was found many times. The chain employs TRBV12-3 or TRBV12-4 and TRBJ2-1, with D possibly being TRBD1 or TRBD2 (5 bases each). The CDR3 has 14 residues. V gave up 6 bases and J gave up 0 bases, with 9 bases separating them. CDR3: CASSWGSSYNEQFF. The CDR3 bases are TGTGCCAGCAGCTGGGGGAGCTCCTACAATGAGCAGTTCTTC.

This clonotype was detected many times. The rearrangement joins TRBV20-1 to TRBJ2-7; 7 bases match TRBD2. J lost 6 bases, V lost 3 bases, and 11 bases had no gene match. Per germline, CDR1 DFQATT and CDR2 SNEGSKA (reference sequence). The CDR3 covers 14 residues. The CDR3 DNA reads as TGCAGTGCTAGGGAACGCCGACTAGCCGGCGAGCAGTACTTC. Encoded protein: CSARERRLAGEQYF.

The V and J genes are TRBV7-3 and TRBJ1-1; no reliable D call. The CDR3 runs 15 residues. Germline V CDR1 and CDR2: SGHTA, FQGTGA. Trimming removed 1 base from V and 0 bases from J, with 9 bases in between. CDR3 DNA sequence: TGTGCCAGCAGCTTAAAGGCCGTTATGAACACTGAAGCTTTCTTT. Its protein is CASSLKAVMNTEAFF.

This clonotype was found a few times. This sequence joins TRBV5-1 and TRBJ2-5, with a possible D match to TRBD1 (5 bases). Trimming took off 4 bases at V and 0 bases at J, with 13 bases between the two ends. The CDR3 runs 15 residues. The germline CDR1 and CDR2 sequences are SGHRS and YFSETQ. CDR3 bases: TGCGCCAGCAGCCCCCTAGGGGCCGACCAAGAGACCCAGTACTTC. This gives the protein CASSPLGADQETQYF.

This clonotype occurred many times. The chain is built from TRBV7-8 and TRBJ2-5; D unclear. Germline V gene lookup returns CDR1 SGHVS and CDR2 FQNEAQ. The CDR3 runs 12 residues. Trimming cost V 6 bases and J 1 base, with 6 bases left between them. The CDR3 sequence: CASSGSQETQYF. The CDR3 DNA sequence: TGTGCCAGCAGTGGCAGCCAAGAGACCCAGTACTTC.

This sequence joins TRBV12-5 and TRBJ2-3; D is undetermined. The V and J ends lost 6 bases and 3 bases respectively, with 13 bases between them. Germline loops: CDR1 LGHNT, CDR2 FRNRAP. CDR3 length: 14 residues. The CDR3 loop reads CASGPAIITDTQYF. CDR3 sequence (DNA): TGTGCTAGTGGCCCTGCGATTATAACAGATACGCAGTATTTT.

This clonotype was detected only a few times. CDR3 sequence reads: CASSLDGQGGDTQYF. The CDR3 nucleotides read TGTGCCAGCAGTTTAGATGGACAGGGGGGAGATACGCAGTATTTT. The J gene is TRBJ2-3, the V gene TRBV12-3 or TRBV12-4; TRBD1 matches 10 bases. This CDR3 comprises 15 residues. Losses at the gene ends were 1 base for V and 5 bases for J; bases not matched to a gene: 3.

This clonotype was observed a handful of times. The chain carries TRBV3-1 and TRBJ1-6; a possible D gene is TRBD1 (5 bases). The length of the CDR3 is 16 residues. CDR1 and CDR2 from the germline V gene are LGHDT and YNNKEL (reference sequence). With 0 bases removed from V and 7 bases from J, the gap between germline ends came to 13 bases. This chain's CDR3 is CASSQDIRGRNSPLHF. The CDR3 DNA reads TGTGCCAGCAGCCAAGATATCCGGGGCCGGAATTCACCCCTCCACTTT. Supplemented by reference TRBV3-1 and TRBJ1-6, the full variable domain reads DTAVSQTPKYLVTQMGNDKSIKCEQNLGHDTMYWYKQDSKKFLKIMFSYNNKELIINETVPNRFSPKSPDKAHLNLHINSLELGDSAVYFCASSQDIRGRNSPLHFGNGTRLTVT.

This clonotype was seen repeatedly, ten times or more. DNA for the CDR3: TGTGCCAGCAGGGTCTACGAGCAGTACTTC. The encoded protein is CASRVYEQYF. The chain joins TRBV2 to TRBJ2-7; D is unclear. CDR3 length: 10 amino acids. V was trimmed by 6 bases and J by 3 bases, leaving 3 bases between them. Looked up from germline, CDR1 is SNHLY and CDR2 is FYNNEI.

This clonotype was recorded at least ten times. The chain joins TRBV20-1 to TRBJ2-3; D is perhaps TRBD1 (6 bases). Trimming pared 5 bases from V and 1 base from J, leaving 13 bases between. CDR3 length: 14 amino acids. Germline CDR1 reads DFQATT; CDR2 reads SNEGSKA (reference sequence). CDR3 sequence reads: CSAPDRFRTDTQYF. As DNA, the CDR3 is TGCAGTGCTCCTGACAGGTTCCGCACAGATACGCAGTATTTT.

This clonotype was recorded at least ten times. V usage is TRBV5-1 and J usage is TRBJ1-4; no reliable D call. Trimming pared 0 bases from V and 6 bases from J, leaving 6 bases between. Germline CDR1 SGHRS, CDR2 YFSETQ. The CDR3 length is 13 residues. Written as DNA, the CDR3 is TGCGCCAGCAGCTTGGACCTTGATGAAAAACTGTTTTTT. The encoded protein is CASSLDLDEKLFF.

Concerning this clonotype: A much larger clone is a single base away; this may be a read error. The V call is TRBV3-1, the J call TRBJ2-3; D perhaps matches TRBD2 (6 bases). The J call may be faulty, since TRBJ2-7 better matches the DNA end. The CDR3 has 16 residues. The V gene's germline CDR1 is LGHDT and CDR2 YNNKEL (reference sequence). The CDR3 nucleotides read TGTGCCAGCAGCCAAGACCCATGGAGGGCCCCCTACGAGCAGTACTTC. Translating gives CASSQDPWRAPYEQYF.

The CDR3 loop is CSARGDSGFNSGANVLTF. The DNA of the CDR3 is TGCAGTGCTAGAGGGGACAGCGGGTTCAACTCTGGGGCCAACGTCCTGACTTTC. The V gene is TRBV20-1, the J gene TRBJ2-6; D may be TRBD1 (7 bases). The V and J ends lost 1 base and 0 bases respectively, with 16 bases between them. This CDR3 has 18 amino acids. Per germline, CDR1 DFQATT and CDR2 SNEGSKA (reference sequence).

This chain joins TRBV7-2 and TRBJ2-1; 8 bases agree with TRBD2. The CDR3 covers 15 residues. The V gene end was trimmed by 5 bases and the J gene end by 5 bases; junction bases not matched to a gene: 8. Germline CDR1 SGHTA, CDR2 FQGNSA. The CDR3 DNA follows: TGTGCCAGCAGCCTCCCCAGCGGGAGAGACAATGAGCAGTTCTTC. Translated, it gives CASSLPSGRDNEQFF.

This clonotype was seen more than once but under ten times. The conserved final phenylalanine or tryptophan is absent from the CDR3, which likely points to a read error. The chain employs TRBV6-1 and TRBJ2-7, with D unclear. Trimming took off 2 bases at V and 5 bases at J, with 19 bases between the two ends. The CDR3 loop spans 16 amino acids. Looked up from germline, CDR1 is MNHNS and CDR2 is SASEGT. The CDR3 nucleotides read TGTGCCAGCAGTGAAAGGGCTAGATTTGACCTCCACGAGCAGTACCTC. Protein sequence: CASSERARFDLHEQYL.

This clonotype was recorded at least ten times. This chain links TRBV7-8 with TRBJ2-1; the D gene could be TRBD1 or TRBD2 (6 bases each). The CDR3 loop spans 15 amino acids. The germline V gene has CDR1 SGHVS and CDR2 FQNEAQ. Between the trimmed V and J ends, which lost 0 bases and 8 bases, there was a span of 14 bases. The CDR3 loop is CASSLARGRDDEQFF. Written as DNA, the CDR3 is TGTGCCAGCAGCTTAGCACGGGGGCGTGACGATGAGCAGTTCTTC.

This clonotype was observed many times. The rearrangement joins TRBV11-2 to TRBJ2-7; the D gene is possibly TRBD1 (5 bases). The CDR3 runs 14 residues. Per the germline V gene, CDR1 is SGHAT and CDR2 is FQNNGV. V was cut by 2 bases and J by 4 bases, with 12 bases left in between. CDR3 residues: CASSLTQGLYEQYF. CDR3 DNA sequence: TGTGCCAGCAGCTTAACCCAGGGTTTGTACGAGCAGTACTTC.

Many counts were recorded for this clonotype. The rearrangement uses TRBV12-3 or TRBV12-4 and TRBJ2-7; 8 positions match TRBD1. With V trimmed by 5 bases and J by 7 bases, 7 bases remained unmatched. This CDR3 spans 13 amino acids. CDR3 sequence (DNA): TGTGCCAGCAGTAGGACAGGGAAAGGGGAGCAGTACTTC. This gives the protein CASSRTGKGEQYF.

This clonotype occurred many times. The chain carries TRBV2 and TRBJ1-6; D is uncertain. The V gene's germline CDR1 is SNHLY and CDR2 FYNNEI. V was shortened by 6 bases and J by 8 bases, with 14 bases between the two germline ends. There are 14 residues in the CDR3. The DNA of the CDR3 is TGTGCCAGCAGACGGACCGCAATGGATTCACCCCTCCACTTT. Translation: CASRRTAMDSPLHF.

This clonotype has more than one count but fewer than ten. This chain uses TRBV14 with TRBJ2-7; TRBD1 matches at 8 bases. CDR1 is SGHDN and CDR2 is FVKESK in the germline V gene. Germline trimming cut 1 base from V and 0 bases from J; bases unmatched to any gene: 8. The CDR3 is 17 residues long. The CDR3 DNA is TGTGCCAGCAGCCAAGCTCTCGGACAGGGAAGCTCCTACGAGCAGTACTTC. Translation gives CASSQALGQGSSYEQYF.

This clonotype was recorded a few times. CDR3 nucleotides: TGTGCCAGCAGTGCCCGACCTCTTAACAATGAAAAACTGTTTTTT. Its translation: CASSARPLNNEKLFF. The J gene is TRBJ1-4, the V gene TRBV27, with no clear D. The length of the CDR3 is 15 residues. Germline values: CDR1 MNHEY, CDR2 SMNVEV (reference sequence). V was shortened by 5 bases and J by 5 bases, with 15 bases between the two germline ends.

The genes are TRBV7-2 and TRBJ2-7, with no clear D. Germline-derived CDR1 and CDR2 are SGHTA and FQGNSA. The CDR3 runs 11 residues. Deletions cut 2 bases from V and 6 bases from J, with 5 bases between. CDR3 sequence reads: CASSLITEQYF. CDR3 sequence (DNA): TGTGCCAGCAGCTTAATAACCGAGCAGTACTTC.

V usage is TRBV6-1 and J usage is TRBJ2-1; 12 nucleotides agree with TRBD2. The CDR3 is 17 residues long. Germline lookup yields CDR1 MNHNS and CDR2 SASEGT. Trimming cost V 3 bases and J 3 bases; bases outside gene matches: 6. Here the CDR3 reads CASSDLAGGPVYNEQFF. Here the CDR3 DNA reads TGTGCCAGCAGTGACCTAGCGGGGGGGCCTGTCTACAATGAGCAGTTCTTC.